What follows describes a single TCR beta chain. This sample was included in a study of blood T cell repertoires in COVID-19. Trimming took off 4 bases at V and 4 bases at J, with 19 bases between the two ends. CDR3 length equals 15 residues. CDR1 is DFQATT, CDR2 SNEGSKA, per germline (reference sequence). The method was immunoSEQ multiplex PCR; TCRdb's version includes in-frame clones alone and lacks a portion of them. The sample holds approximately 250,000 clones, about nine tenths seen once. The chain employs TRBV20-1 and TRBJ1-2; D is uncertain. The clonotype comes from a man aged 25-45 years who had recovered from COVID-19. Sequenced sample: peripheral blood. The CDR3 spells CSANDLDTPPYGYTF. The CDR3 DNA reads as TGCAGTGCTAATGATCTCGACACCCCCCCCTATGGCTACACCTTC.